These T cell receptor beta chains were read from a single sample in a study of blood T cell repertoires in COVID-19. Clones were sequenced by immunoSEQ multiplex PCR, and TCRdb holds only the in-frame ones, with some missing. The table shows a few hundred thousand clones, with about nine tenths occurring only once. The sample taken for sequencing was peripheral blood. These receptor sequences come from a man aged 50-59 years with acute or convalescent COVID-19. Both conserved end residues are part of each CDR3. A D gene is named only where the DNA matches it firmly. A clone size is listed for some rows: how often the clone was seen (once, few, many), or a class if it is expanded.

CDR3 protein | CDR3 DNA | J gene | clone size | D gene | V gene
CASSLAGADTEAFF | TGTGCCAGCAGCTTAGCAGGGGCAGACACTGAAGCTTTCTTT | TRBJ1-1 | . | . | TRBV7-3
CASSLAGGNPSYNEQFF | TGTGCCAGCTCATTAGCGGGGGGAAACCCCTCCTACAATGAGCAGTTCTTC | TRBJ2-1 | . | TRBD2 | TRBV18
CASSWTGAAGELFF | TGTGCCAGCAGCTGGACAGGGGCCGCCGGGGAGCTGTTTTTT | TRBJ2-2 | . | TRBD1 | TRBV13
CATSRDIRSGANVLTF | TGTGCCACCAGCAGAGATATCCGCTCTGGGGCCAACGTCCTGACTTTC | TRBJ2-6 | . | . | TRBV15
CASSPNNLAGANVLTF | TGTGCCAGCTCACCAAACAATCTTGCTGGGGCCAACGTCCTGACTTTC | TRBJ2-6 | . | . | TRBV18
CASSLERGRGTEAFF | TGTGCCAGCAGCTTGGAGCGGGGCAGGGGCACTGAAGCTTTCTTT | TRBJ1-1 | once | . | TRBV5-4
CSVEERGAGNEQFF | TGCAGCGTTGAGGAGCGGGGGGCGGGTAATGAGCAGTTCTTC | TRBJ2-1 | . | TRBD2 | TRBV29-1
CASSLGVGRIRYF | TGTGCCAGCAGCTTAGGTGTGGGGAGGATCCGGTACTTC | TRBJ2-4 | once | . | TRBV11-3
CASSLSGVETQYF | TGTGCCAGCAGCTTGTCCGGGGTCGAGACCCAGTACTTC | TRBJ2-5 | . | . | TRBV7-9
CASSDPRYRGDYGYTF | TGTGCCAGCAGTGACCCCCGGTACAGGGGCGACTATGGCTACACCTTC | TRBJ1-2 | once | TRBD1 | TRBV6-1
CASSLTGGVDEKLFF | TGTGCCAGCTCCCTAACGGGGGGGGTGGATGAAAAACTGTTTTTT | TRBJ1-4 | . | . | TRBV6-5
CASSQGTLIREKLFF | TGTGCCAGCAGCCAAGGGACTCTGATCCGTGAAAAACTGTTTTTT | TRBJ1-4 | . | . | TRBV3-1/TRBV3-2
CASSLQGYTGELFF | TGTGCCAGCAGCTTACAGGGATACACCGGGGAGCTGTTTTTT | TRBJ2-2 | . | . | TRBV13